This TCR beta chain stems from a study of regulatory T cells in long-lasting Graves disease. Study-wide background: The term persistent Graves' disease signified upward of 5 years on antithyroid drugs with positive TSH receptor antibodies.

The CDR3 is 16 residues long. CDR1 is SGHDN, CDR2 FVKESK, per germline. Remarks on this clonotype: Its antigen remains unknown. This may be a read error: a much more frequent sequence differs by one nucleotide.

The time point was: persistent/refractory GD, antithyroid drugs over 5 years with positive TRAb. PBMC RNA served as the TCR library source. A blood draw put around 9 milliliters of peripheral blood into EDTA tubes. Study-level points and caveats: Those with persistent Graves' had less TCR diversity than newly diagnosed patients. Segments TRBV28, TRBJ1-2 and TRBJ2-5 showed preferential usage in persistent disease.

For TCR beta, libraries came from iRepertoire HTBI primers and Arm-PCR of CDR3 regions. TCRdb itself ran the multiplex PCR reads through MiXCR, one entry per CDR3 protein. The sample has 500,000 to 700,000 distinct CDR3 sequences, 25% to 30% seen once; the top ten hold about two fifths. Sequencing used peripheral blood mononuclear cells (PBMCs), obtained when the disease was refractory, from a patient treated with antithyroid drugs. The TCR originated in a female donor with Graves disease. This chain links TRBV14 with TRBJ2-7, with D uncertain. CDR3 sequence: CTSSQDMSSLSYEQYF. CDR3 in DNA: TGTACCAGCAGCCAAGATATGAGCAGCCTCTCCTACGAGCAGTACTTC.